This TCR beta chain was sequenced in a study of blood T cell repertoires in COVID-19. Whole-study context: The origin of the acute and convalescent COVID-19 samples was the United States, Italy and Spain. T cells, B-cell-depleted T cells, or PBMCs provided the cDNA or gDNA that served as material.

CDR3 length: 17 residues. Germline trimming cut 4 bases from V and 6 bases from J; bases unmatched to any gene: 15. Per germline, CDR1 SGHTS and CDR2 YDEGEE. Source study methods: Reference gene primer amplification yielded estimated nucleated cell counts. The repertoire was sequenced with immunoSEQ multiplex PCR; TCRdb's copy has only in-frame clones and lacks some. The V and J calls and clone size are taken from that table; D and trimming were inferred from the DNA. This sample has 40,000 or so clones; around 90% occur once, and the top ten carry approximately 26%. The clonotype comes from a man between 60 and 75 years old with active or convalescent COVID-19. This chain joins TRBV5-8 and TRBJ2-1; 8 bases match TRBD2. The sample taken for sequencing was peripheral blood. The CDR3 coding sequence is TGTGCCAGCAGCCTGACCAGCGGGGGCCGACGGATCAATGAGCAGTTCTTC. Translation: CASSLTSGGRRINEQFF.